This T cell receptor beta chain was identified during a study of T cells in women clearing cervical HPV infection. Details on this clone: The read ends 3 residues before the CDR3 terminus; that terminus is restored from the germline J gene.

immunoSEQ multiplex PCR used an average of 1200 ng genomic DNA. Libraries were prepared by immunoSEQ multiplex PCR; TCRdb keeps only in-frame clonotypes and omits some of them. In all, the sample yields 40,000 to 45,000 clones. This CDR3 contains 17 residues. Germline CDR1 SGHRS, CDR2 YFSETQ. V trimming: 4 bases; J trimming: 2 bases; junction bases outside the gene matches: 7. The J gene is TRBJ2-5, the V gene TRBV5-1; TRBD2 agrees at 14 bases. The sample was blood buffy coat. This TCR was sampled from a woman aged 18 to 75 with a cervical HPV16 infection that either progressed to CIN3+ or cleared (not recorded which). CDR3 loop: CASSPAGTSGGQETQYF. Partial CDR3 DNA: TGCGCCAGCAGCCCTGCAGGGACTAGCGGGGGTCAAGAGACC.